This TCR beta chain was profiled in a study of CD8 T cells in ankylosing spondylitis. Turning to this clonotype: Its target is not known.

Construction of TCR beta libraries was performed using quantitative 5'-RACE with molecular barcodes. TCRdb ran MiXCR on the 5' RACE reads and lists one entry per CDR3 protein. The table has about 440,000 distinct CDR3 sequences, roughly 18% seen once. Points from the study as a whole: From matched ankylosing spondylitis synovial fluid, disease-linked clones were reportedly recovered at significantly enriched levels. Past research had described some motif variants in reactive arthritis synovial fluid and blood. Disease-linked clones were CD8+ and relatively rare in peripheral blood. A motif of under 10 highly homologous TCR beta variants was seen as apparently characteristic of ankylosing spondylitis blood.

This sequence originates from a male donor with ankylosing spondylitis. Specimen: blood, either unsorted or a sorted T cell fraction (not recorded which).

CDR3 region: CSARLLAGGGNEQFF. The CDR3 bases are TGCAGTGCTAGACTCTTAGCGGGAGGGGGCAATGAGCAGTTCTTC. The chain couples TRBV20-1 to TRBJ2-1, with 11 bases that match TRBD2. CDR3 length: 15 residues. The germline CDR1 and CDR2 sequences are DFQATT and SNEGSKA (reference sequence). J was trimmed by 6 bases and V by 2 bases; bases with no gene match: 6.